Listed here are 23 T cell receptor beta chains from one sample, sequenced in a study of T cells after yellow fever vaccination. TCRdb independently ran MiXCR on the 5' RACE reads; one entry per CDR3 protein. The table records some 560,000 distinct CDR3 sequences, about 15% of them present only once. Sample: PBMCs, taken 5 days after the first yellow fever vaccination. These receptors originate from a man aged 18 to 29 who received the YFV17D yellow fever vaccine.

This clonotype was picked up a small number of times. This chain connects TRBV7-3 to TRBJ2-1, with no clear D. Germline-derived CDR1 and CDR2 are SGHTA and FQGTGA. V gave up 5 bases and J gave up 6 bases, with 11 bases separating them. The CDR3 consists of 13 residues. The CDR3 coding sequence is TGTGCCAGCAGCCCACAGCTGGGCAATGAGCAGTTCTTC. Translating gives CASSPQLGNEQFF.

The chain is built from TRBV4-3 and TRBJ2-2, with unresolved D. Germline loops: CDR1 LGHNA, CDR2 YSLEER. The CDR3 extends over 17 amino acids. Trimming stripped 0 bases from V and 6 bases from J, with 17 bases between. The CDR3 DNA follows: TGCGCCAGCAGCCAAGATTCCATGGGGTCCCAAGCCGGGGAGCTGTTTTTT. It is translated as CASSQDSMGSQAGELFF.

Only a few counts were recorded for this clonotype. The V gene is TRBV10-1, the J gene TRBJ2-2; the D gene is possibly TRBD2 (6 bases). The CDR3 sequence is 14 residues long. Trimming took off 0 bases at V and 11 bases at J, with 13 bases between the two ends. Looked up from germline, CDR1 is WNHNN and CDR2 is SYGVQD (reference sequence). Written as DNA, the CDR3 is TGCGCCAGCAGTGAGTCGTCGCGGCGGGGTGAGCTGTTTTTT. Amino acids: CASSESSRRGELFF.

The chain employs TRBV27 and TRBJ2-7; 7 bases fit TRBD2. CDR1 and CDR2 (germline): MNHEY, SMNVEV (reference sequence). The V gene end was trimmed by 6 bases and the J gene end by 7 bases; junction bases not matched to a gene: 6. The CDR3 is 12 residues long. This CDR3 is CASSTRGGEQYV. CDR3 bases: TGTGCCAGCAGCACGCGCGGGGGTGAGCAGTACGTC.

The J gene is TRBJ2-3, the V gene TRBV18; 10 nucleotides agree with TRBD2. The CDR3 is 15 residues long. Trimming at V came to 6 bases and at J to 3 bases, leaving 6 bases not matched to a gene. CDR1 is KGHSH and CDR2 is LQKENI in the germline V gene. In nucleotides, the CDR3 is TGTGCCAGCTCGGAACTAGCGGGGTATACAGATACGCAGTATTTT. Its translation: CASSELAGYTDTQYF.

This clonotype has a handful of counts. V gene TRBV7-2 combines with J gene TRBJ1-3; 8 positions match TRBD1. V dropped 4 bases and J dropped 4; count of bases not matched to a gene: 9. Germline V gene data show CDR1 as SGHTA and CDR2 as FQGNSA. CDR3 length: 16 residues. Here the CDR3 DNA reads TGTGCCAGCAGCTCGACAGGGGAGGCAGGCGGAAACACCATATATTTT. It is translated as CASSSTGEAGGNTIYF.

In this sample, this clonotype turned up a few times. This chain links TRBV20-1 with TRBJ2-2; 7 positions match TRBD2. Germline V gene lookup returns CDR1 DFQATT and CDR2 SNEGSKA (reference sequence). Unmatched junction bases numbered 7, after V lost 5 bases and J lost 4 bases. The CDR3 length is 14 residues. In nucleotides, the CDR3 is TGCAGTGCTCAACGGACTAGTTCCACCGGGGAGCTGTTTTTT. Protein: CSAQRTSSTGELFF.

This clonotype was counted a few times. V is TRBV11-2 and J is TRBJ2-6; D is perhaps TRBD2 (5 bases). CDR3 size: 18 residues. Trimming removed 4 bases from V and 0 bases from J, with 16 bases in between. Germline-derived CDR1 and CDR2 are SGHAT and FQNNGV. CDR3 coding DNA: TGTGCCAGCAGCTCCAACGTTCGAGGGTACTCTGGGGCCAACGTCCTGACTTTC. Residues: CASSSNVRGYSGANVLTF. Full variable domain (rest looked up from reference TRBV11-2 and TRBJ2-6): EAGVAQSPRYKIIEKRQSVAFWCNPISGHATLYWYQQILGQGPKLLIQFQNNGVVDDSQLPKDRFSAERLKGVDSTLKIQPAKLEDSAVYLCASSSNVRGYSGANVLTFGAGSRLTVL.

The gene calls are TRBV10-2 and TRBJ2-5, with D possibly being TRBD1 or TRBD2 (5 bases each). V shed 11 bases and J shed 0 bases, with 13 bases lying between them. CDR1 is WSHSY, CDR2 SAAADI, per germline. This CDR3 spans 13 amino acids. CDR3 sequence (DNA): TGCGCCGCAGCACGGGACCACCAAGAGACCCAGTACTTC. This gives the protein CAAARDHQETQYF.

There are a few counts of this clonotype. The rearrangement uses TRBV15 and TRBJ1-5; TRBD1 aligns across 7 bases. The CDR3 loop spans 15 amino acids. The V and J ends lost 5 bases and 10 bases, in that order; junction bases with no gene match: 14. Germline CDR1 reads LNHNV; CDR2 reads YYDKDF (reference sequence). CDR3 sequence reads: CATSEDGTDSFPQHF. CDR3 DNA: TGTGCCACCAGCGAAGACGGGACAGACTCTTTCCCCCAGCATTTT. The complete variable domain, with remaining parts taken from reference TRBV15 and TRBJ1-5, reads DAMVIQNPRYQVTQFGKPVTLSCSQTLNHNVMYWYQQKSSQAPKLLFHYYDKDFNNEADTPDNFQSRRPNTSFCFLDIRSPGLGDTAMYLCATSEDGTDSFPQHFGDGTRLSIL.

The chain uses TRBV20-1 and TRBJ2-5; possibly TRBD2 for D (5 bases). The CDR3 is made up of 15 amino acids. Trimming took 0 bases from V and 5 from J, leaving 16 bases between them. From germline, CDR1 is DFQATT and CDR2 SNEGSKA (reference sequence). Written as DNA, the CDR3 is TGCAGTGCTAGAGATGCACCCGGGGTGGCGGAGACCCAGTACTTC. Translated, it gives CSARDAPGVAETQYF.

CDR3 in amino acids: CASSATLHQPQHF. The CDR3 coding sequence is TGCGCCAGCAGTGCTACCCTCCATCAGCCCCAGCATTTT. This rearrangement joins TRBV10-1 to TRBJ1-5; no clear D gene. Germline CDR1 WNHNN, CDR2 SYGVQD (reference sequence). Trimming took off 4 bases at V and 5 bases at J, with 9 bases between the two ends. The CDR3 has 13 amino acids.

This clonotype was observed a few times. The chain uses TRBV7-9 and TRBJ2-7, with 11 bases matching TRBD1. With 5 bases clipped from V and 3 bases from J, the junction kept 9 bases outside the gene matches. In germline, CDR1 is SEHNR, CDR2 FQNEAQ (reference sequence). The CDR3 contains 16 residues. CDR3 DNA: TGTGCCAGCAGCGGAACCGGGACAGGGGGTGTCTACGAGCAGTACGTC. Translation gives CASSGTGTGGVYEQYV.

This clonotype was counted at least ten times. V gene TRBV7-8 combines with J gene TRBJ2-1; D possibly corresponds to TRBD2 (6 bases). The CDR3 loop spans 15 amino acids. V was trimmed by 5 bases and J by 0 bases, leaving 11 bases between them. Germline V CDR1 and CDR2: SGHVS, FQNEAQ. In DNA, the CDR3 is TGTGCCAGCAGCCCCTGGGGAGGCTCCTACAATGAGCAGTTCTTC. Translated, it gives CASSPWGGSYNEQFF.

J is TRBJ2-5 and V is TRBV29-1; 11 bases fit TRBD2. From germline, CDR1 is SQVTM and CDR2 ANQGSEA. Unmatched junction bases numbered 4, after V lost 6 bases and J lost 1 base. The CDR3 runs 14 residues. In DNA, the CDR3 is TGCAGCGTCCGACTAGCGGGGATCCAAGAGACCCAGTACTTC. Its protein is CSVRLAGIQETQYF.

The CDR3 DNA sequence: TGTGCCAGCTCACCATTGGGGAATTCACCCCTCCACTTT. This sequence encodes CASSPLGNSPLHF. This chain uses TRBV18 with TRBJ1-6; D call uncertain. In germline, CDR1 is KGHSH, CDR2 LQKENI. The CDR3 has 13 residues. V was clipped by 2 bases and J by 7 bases, with 6 bases between them.

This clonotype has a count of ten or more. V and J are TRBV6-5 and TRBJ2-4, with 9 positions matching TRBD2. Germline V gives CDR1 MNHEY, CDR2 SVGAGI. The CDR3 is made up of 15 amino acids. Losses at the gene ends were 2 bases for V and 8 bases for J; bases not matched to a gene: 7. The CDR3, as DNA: TGTGCCAGCAGTTACGGGGCGGGGGGGGACGACATTCAGTACTTC. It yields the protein CASSYGAGGDDIQYF.

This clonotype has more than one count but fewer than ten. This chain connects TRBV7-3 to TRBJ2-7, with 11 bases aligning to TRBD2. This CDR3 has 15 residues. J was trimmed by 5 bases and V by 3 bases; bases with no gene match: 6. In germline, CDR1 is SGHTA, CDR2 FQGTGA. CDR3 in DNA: TGTGCCAGCAGCTTGTTAGCGGGGGGGCTACACGAGCAGTACTTC. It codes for CASSLLAGGLHEQYF.

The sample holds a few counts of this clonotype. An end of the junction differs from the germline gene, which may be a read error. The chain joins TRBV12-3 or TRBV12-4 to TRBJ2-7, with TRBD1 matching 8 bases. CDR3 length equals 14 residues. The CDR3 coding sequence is TGTGCCTGCAGGGGGCAGCGACGATCCCACGAGCAGTACTTC. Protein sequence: CACRGQRRSHEQYF.

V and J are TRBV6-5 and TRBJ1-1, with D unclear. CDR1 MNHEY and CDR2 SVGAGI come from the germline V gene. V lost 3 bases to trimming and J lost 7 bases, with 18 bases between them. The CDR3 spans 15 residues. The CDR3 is CASSYRIKALHEAFF. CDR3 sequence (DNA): TGTGCCAGCAGTTATAGAATAAAGGCGTTACATGAAGCTTTCTTT.

The CDR3 sequence: CASSLPGQGSGELFF. CDR3 coding DNA: TGTGCCAGCAGTTTACCGGGACAGGGCTCCGGGGAGCTGTTTTTT. V gene TRBV6-5 combines with J gene TRBJ2-2; 9 nucleotides line up with TRBD1. The CDR3 sequence is 15 residues long. V lost 4 bases and J lost 6; bases outside the gene matches: 6. Germline V gene lookup returns CDR1 MNHEY and CDR2 SVGAGI.

CDR3 loop: CASRRYGRDTQYF. The CDR3 DNA reads as TGCGCCAGCAGAAGGTATGGTCGAGATACGCAGTATTTT. The chain carries TRBV5-1 and TRBJ2-3; D uncertain. V shed 5 bases and J shed 5 bases, with 12 bases lying between them. Germline V gene sequence: CDR1 SGHRS, CDR2 YFSETQ. This CDR3 is 13 amino acids long.

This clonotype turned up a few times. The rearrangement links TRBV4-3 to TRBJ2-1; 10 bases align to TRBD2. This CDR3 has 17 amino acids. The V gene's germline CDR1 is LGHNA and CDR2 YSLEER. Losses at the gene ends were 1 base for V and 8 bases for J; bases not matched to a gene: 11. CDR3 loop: CASSQGSLAGPKDEQFF. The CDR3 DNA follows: TGCGCCAGCAGCCAAGGGTCACTAGCGGGACCCAAGGATGAGCAGTTCTTC.